The present TCR beta chain was sequenced within a study of identical twins. Overall study findings and caveats: Among out-of-frame alpha sequences shared by twins, low generation probability occurred in excess. Weaker excess sharing between twins was seen in beta out-of-frame sequences. Memory repertoires showed no such pattern, whereas abundant cord blood beta clonotypes carried fewer insertions.

V was pared by 0 bases and J by 0 bases, with 9 bases between. The CDR3 length is 15 residues. Germline V gene sequence: CDR1 DFQATT, CDR2 SNEGSKA (reference sequence). TCRdb used MiXCR to reprocess the 5' RACE reads, holding one entry per CDR3 protein. The profile covers 650,000 to 750,000 distinct CDR3 sequences, with about 20% appearing a single time and 4% to 5.5% taken by the ten largest. At least ten counts were recorded for this clonotype. Its antigen is unknown. This same sample was also taken into another study, of T cells expressing NK-cell markers. As that study records: Each of 6 or 7 donors carried dominant NKG2C+ clonotypes accounting for about 1.0-8% of CD8+ T cells.

This chain links TRBV20-1 with TRBJ1-5; D ambiguous. This TCR was recovered from a woman between 18 and 30 years old in good health. The sample was PBMCs. CDR3 amino acids: CSARDVGVSNQPQHF. DNA for the CDR3: TGCAGTGCTAGAGATGTAGGAGTTAGCAATCAGCCCCAGCATTTT.